Sequencing of this T cell receptor beta chain was carried out in a study of OX40 agonist ivuxolimab in advanced cancers. Study results and caveats: The study found that CD8+ T cells averaged more expanded clones than CD4+.

The repertoire was sequenced with immunoSEQ multiplex PCR; TCRdb's copy has only in-frame clones and lacks some. The sample consists of about 73,000 clones, about 89% of them appearing once. About this clone: Its antigen is undetermined.

The sequencing here drew on CD4+ or CD8+ T cells sorted from blood, taken in a trial of the OX40 agonist ivuxolimab. The origin of this receptor is an adult with an advanced solid tumor such as melanoma, head and neck, liver or kidney cancer.

The CDR3 protein is CASSPPEARGYTF. DNA for the CDR3: TGTGCCAGCAGCCCACCCGAGGCGAGGGGCTACACCTTC. The chain employs TRBV11-2 and TRBJ1-2; D call uncertain. Germline values: CDR1 SGHAT, CDR2 FQNNGV. The CDR3 is made up of 13 amino acids. Between the trimmed V and J ends, which lost 5 bases and 8 bases, there was a span of 15 bases. The variable domain in full, with the rest retrieved from reference TRBV11-2 and TRBJ1-2, is EAGVAQSPRYKIIEKRQSVAFWCNPISGHATLYWYQQILGQGPKLLIQFQNNGVVDDSQLPKDRFSAERLKGVDSTLKIQPAKLEDSAVYLCASSPPEARGYTFGSGTRLTVV.